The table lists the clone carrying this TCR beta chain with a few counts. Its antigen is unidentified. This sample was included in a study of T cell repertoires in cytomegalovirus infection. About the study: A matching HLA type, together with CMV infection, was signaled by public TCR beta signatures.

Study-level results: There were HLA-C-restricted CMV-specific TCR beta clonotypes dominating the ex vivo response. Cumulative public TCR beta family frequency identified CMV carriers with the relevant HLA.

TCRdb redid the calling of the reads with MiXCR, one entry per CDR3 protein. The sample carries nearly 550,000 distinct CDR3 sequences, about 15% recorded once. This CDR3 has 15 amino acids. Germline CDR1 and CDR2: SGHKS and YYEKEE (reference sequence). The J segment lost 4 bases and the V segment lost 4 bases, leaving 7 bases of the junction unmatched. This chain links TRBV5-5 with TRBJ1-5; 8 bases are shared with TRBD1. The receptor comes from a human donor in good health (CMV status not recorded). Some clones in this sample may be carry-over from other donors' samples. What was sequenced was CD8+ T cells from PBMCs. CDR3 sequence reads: CASSLWQGANQPQHF. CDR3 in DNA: TGTGCCAGCAGCCTATGGCAGGGGGCAAATCAGCCCCAGCATTTT.